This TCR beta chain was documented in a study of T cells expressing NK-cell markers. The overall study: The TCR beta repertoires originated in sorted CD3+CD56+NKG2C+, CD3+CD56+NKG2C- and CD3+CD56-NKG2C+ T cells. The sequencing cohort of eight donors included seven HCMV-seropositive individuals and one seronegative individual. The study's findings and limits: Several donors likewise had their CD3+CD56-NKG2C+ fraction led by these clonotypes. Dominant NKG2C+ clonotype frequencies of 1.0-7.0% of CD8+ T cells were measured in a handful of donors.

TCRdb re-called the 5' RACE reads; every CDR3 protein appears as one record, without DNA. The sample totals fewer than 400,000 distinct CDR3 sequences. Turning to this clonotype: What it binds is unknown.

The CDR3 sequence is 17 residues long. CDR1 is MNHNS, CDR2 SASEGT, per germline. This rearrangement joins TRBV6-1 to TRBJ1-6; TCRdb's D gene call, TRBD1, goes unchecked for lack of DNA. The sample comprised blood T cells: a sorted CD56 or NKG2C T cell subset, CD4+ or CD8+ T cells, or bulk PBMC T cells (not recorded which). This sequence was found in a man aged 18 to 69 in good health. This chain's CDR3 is CASSPGTGGQYNSPLHF.